Reported below is one TCR beta chain. Its antigen is unidentified. The PCR contained 60 Vbeta and 13 Jbeta primers. Generated by immunoSEQ multiplex PCR, the TCRdb table keeps only in-frame clones and is missing some. The sample lists 150,000 to 160,000 clones, roughly 72% seen once, with roughly 2.2% in the top ten. The record originates from a study of cytomegalovirus exposure and HLA in healthy donors. Study-wide results and limits: In a later analysis, HLA-C alleles had the fewest associated TCRs, DRB1 alleles the most.

V was trimmed by 3 bases and J by 2 bases, leaving 11 bases between them. Germline V gene data show CDR1 as PRHDT and CDR2 as FYEKMQ (reference sequence). The CDR3 runs 14 residues. The J gene is TRBJ2-7, the V gene TRBV13, with a weak D call TRBD1 (6 bases). This receptor was obtained from a man aged 25 to 40 in good health and CMV-seronegative. The sample was PBMCs. CDR3 bases: TGTGCCAGCAGCTTGGGTGACAGGCCCTACGAGCAGTACTTC. Its translation: CASSLGDRPYEQYF.